This T cell receptor beta chain was recorded in a study of shared clonotypes between healthy human individuals. General study points: What naive subsets generally showed was a larger estimated richness than memory subsets showed.

Some clones are missing from TCRdb's copy, which holds only in-frame ones; the method was immunoSEQ multiplex PCR. The data show millions of clones, around nine tenths seen once. V was cut by 5 bases and J by 5 bases, with 12 bases left in between. The CDR3 sequence is 13 residues long. The V gene's germline CDR1 is MGHDK and CDR2 SYGVNS. Details on this clone: What it binds is not known.

The chain has TRBV25-1 and TRBJ2-5, with TRBD2 as a possible D gene (5 bases). Sequencing input: naive CD4+ T cells sorted from blood. As for subset: CD45RA+ positively selected. The receptor was isolated from a man between 18 and 35 years old in good health. This CDR3 is CASSFGLPETQYF. Written as DNA, the CDR3 is TGTGCCAGCAGTTTCGGACTCCCGGAGACCCAGTACTTC.